These 26 T cell receptor beta chains share one sample of origin, sequenced in a study of T cell changes during pregnancy in multiple sclerosis. Only in-frame clones appear in the TCRdb table, and some are missing; sequencing was by immunoSEQ multiplex PCR. The table shows around 92,000 clones, with roughly 93% occurring only once. The sequences come from peripheral blood, collected in the first trimester of pregnancy. These receptors were taken from a female donor with multiple sclerosis, enrolled in a pregnancy study.

V gene TRBV14 combines with J gene TRBJ1-2, with a weak D call TRBD1 (5 bases). The germline V and J ends were trimmed by 4 bases and 3 bases, with 15 bases remaining between them. The germline CDR1 and CDR2 sequences are SGHDN and FVKESK. This CDR3 is 15 amino acids long. CDR3 in amino acids: CASSPHAGHDYGYTF. CDR3 coding DNA: TGTGCCAGCAGCCCTCACGCCGGACACGACTATGGCTACACCTTC.

The chain is built from TRBV10-3 and TRBJ1-1; 7 positions match TRBD1. After removal of 4 bases from V and 6 bases from J, the junction contained 5 bases not matched to a gene. Germline V gene sequence: CDR1 ENHRY, CDR2 SYGVKD. The length of the CDR3 is 13 residues. CDR3 sequence: CAISAPQGSEAFF. The CDR3, as DNA: TGTGCCATCAGTGCACCACAGGGGTCTGAAGCTTTCTTT.

The chain links TRBV6-5 to TRBJ1-1; TRBD1 aligns across 8 bases. Germline loops: CDR1 MNHEY, CDR2 SVGAGI. V was clipped by 9 bases and J by 1 base; unmatched bases: 10. This CDR3 has 15 amino acids. CDR3 sequence (DNA): TGTGCCAGTCAGGCCGGACAGGGAGCGAACACTGAAGCTTTCTTT. Translating it yields CASQAGQGANTEAFF.

This clone appeared once. V gene TRBV13 combines with J gene TRBJ1-1, with 7 positions matching TRBD1. The germline V gene encodes CDR1 PRHDT and CDR2 FYEKMQ (reference sequence). V lost 5 bases, J lost 7 bases, and 13 bases stayed unmatched. The CDR3 extends over 15 amino acids. The CDR3 DNA sequence: TGTGCCAGCAGCCCAACCTCAGGGGGATCGGGTGAAGCTTTCTTT. The encoded protein is CASSPTSGGSGEAFF.

This chain connects TRBV9 to TRBJ2-1; 7 bases map to TRBD2. This CDR3 has 14 amino acids. V shed 1 base and J 8 bases; nucleotides not matched to a gene: 6. CDR1 is SGDLS, CDR2 YYNGEE, per germline. This CDR3 reads CASSVSGAGDEQFF. The CDR3, as DNA: TGTGCCAGCAGCGTAAGCGGGGCGGGTGATGAGCAGTTCTTC.

The rearrangement links TRBV19 to TRBJ2-2, with 14 bases matching TRBD2. CDR1 and CDR2 (germline): LNHDA, SQIVND (reference sequence). V shed 6 bases, J shed 6 bases, and the junction held 6 bases outside the gene matches. The CDR3 length is 16 residues. The CDR3 loop reads CASSRLAGGGPGELFF. The CDR3, as DNA: TGTGCCAGTAGCCGACTAGCGGGGGGGGGACCCGGGGAGCTGTTTTTT.

This clone has just one count. The rearrangement links TRBV6-5 to TRBJ2-3; 7 bases fit TRBD2. Germline trimming cut 6 bases from V and 4 bases from J; bases unmatched to any gene: 7. This CDR3 is built from 14 residues. Germline V CDR1 and CDR2: MNHEY, SVGAGI. CDR3 sequence (DNA): TGTGCCAGCAGGAAATTGGCGGGGGCAGATACGCAGTATTTT. It encodes CASRKLAGADTQYF.

The rearrangement uses TRBV15 and TRBJ2-5; TRBD1 is a possible D gene (6 bases). The CDR3 is made up of 16 amino acids. Germline V gene lookup returns CDR1 LNHNV and CDR2 YYDKDF (reference sequence). The germline V and J ends were trimmed by 0 bases and 2 bases, with 13 bases remaining between them. CDR3 sequence reads: CATSRERTARQETQYF. DNA of the CDR3: TGTGCCACCAGCAGAGAAAGGACAGCGCGTCAAGAGACCCAGTACTTC.

This chain connects TRBV2 to TRBJ1-1; D is unresolved. Germline V CDR1 and CDR2: SNHLY, FYNNEI. The ends were cut back, 3 bases at V and 7 bases at J, with 15 bases in the middle. CDR3 length: 14 residues. As DNA, the CDR3 is TGTGCCAGCAGTGACGGGCGGGGTTATTTTGAAGCTTTCTTT. Protein sequence: CASSDGRGYFEAFF.

The chain links TRBV6-6 to TRBJ2-1; 12 bases fit TRBD2. Trimming at V came to 8 bases and at J to 7 bases, leaving 12 bases not matched to a gene. CDR1 and CDR2 from the germline V gene are MNHNY and SVGAGI (reference sequence). This CDR3 has 16 residues. The CDR3 sequence: CASGRPSGGAPNEQFF. The CDR3 DNA is TGTGCCAGCGGGAGGCCTAGCGGGGGGGCCCCAAATGAGCAGTTCTTC.

The rearrangement uses TRBV6-4 and TRBJ1-2, with 10 bases identical to TRBD1. Germline trimming cut 5 bases from V and 10 bases from J; bases unmatched to any gene: 19. The germline gives CDR1 MRHNA, CDR2 SNTAGT. The CDR3 is made up of 17 amino acids. The CDR3 region is CASSPLGTGAWPMYYTF. Here the CDR3 DNA reads TGTGCCAGCAGTCCTCTCGGGACAGGGGCCTGGCCTATGTACTACACCTTC.

The V gene is TRBV5-5, the J gene TRBJ2-7; 8 bases agree with TRBD1. Germline V gene lookup returns CDR1 SGHKS and CDR2 YYEKEE (reference sequence). The CDR3 consists of 15 residues. Trimming removed 0 bases from V and 3 bases from J; junction bases left unmatched: 5. The CDR3 here is CASSLETGVVYEQYF. The CDR3 DNA reads as TGTGCCAGCAGCTTGGAGACAGGGGTCGTCTACGAGCAGTACTTC.

This clone appeared once. The chain couples TRBV28 to TRBJ1-2, with a weak D call TRBD1 (5 bases). The germline CDR1 and CDR2 sequences are MDHEN and SYDVKM. CDR3 length: 13 residues. Trimming removed 7 bases from V and 6 bases from J, with 15 bases in between. CDR3 sequence: CASNKRGLNGYTF. In DNA, the CDR3 is TGTGCCAGCAACAAACGGGGACTTAATGGCTACACCTTC.

This clone was detected once. The chain links TRBV21-1 to TRBJ1-1; TRBD1, the table's D call, was not compared with the DNA. TRBV21-1 is classified as a pseudogene. The CDR3 covers 14 residues. CDR3 protein: CASSKSGQGTEAFF. The CDR3 DNA follows: TGTGCCAGCAGCAAATCCGGACAGGGGACTGAAGCTTTCTTT.

The V gene is TRBV15, the J gene TRBJ2-5; maybe TRBD2 (7 bases). The CDR3 is made up of 16 amino acids. CDR1 is LNHNV and CDR2 is YYDKDF in the germline V gene (reference sequence). Trimming left V 3 bases short and J 5 bases short, with 19 bases between. CDR3 DNA sequence: TGTGCCACCAGCAGCACACGGGGGGCAAGGGGTGAGACCCAGTACTTC. Protein: CATSSTRGARGETQYF.

The V gene is TRBV18, the J gene TRBJ2-7; unclear D gene. Looked up from germline, CDR1 is KGHSH and CDR2 is LQKENI. V was shortened by 4 bases and J by 4 bases, with 11 bases between the two germline ends. The CDR3 consists of 13 residues. The CDR3 DNA is TGTGCCAGCTCACGAGGCTTAGGTTACGAGCAGTACTTC. Translation: CASSRGLGYEQYF.

J is TRBJ2-1 and V is TRBV14; TRBD2 matches at 10 bases. The junction had 6 bases not matched to a gene; V was cut back by 4 bases and J by 0 bases. Germline V gene sequence: CDR1 SGHDN, CDR2 FVKESK. The CDR3 contains 17 residues. CDR3 loop: CASSLLQRGGSYNEQFF. For the CDR3, the DNA is TGTGCCAGCAGCCTACTTCAGCGGGGGGGCTCCTACAATGAGCAGTTCTTC.

This clone occurred a few times. V and J are TRBV5-6 and TRBJ1-1, with D possibly matching TRBD1 (6 bases). The V end lost 0 bases, the J end lost 6 bases, and 15 bases lay between the germline ends. CDR1 and CDR2 (germline): SGHDT, YYEEEE. The CDR3 covers 15 residues. CDR3 in amino acids: CASSLVAGAIAEAFF. For the CDR3, the DNA is TGTGCCAGCAGCTTGGTGGCAGGGGCTATAGCTGAAGCTTTCTTT.

V usage is TRBV11-2 and J usage is TRBJ1-1, with D uncertain. The CDR3 contains 17 residues. V shed 4 bases and J shed 1 base, with 19 bases lying between them. CDR1 is SGHAT, CDR2 FQNNGV, per germline. The CDR3 DNA follows: TGTGCCAGCAGCTCGCCCCCTCGCGGTTATCAGAACACTGAAGCTTTCTTT. It translates to CASSSPPRGYQNTEAFF. The whole variable domain, filled in from reference TRBV11-2 and TRBJ1-1, reads EAGVAQSPRYKIIEKRQSVAFWCNPISGHATLYWYQQILGQGPKLLIQFQNNGVVDDSQLPKDRFSAERLKGVDSTLKIQPAKLEDSAVYLCASSSPPRGYQNTEAFFGQGTRLTVV.

This clone has more than one count but fewer than ten. The gene calls are TRBV27 and TRBJ1-1, with unresolved D. V was shortened by 4 bases and J by 5 bases, with 14 bases between the two germline ends. Germline values: CDR1 MNHEY, CDR2 SMNVEV (reference sequence). This CDR3 has 14 amino acids. The CDR3 DNA reads TGTGCCAGCAGTTCGATAGATCCGGGGACTGAAGCTTTCTTT. Protein: CASSSIDPGTEAFF.

The chain employs TRBV5-6 and TRBJ1-1; 7 bases are shared with TRBD1. CDR3 length: 15 amino acids. Germline-derived CDR1 and CDR2 are SGHDT and YYEEEE. The junction had 14 bases not matched to a gene; V was cut back by 2 bases and J by 10 bases. The CDR3 bases are TGTGCCAGCAGCTTTTGGTGGGGGGACAGAGGCGTAGCTTTCTTT. Translating gives CASSFWWGDRGVAFF.

A single count supports this clone. This chain links TRBV20-1 with TRBJ2-1; D not resolved. Trimming cost V 0 bases and J 11 bases, with 8 bases left between them. The CDR3 is 11 residues long. Germline V CDR1 and CDR2: DFQATT, SNEGSKA (reference sequence). The CDR3 reads CSAREAVKQFF. The CDR3 DNA sequence: TGCAGTGCTAGAGAGGCCGTAAAGCAGTTCTTC.

V gene TRBV2 combines with J gene TRBJ1-2, with a tentative D call TRBD1 (6 bases). CDR3 length: 15 amino acids. Trimming pared 5 bases from V and 8 bases from J, leaving 21 bases between. The germline CDR1 and CDR2 sequences are SNHLY and FYNNEI. Here the CDR3 reads CASSFTTGQLGGYTF. The CDR3 coding sequence is TGTGCCAGCAGTTTCACCACCGGACAGCTCGGAGGCTACACCTTC.

The rearrangement joins TRBV11-1 to TRBJ2-7; 9 bases map to TRBD1. This CDR3 contains 15 residues. Germline V gives CDR1 SGHAT, CDR2 FQDESV (reference sequence). With V trimmed by 5 bases and J by 3 bases, 8 bases remained unmatched. The CDR3 here is CASSTTGQGYYEQYF. Written as DNA, the CDR3 is TGTGCCAGCAGCACCACGGGACAGGGTTACTACGAGCAGTACTTC.

This CDR3 reads CASSKAGGELSGANVLTF. The CDR3 DNA reads as TGTGCCAGCAGCAAAGCGGGGGGGGAACTCTCTGGGGCCAACGTCCTGACTTTC. The rearrangement joins TRBV9 to TRBJ2-6; 10 nucleotides agree with TRBD2. This CDR3 has 18 amino acids. J was trimmed by 0 bases and V by 4 bases; bases with no gene match: 7. The germline gives CDR1 SGDLS, CDR2 YYNGEE.

The V gene is TRBV5-4, the J gene TRBJ1-2; D might be TRBD1 (6 bases). CDR1 and CDR2 from the germline V gene are SGHNT and YYREEE (reference sequence). The V and J ends lost 4 bases and 5 bases respectively, with 18 bases between them. The CDR3 extends over 15 amino acids. CDR3: CASSPSSNREYGYTF. CDR3 DNA: TGTGCCAGCAGCCCGAGTTCCAACAGGGAATATGGCTACACCTTC.